The source of this TCR beta chain is a study of molecular identifiers for immune sequencing clone quantification. Study-wide background: Replicates involved a five-way split of RNA from roughly 20,000 or 100,000 naive CD8 cells, with sequencing of four.

Comments on this clonotype: A read error may explain this, as a much larger clone is one base away.

The use of previously described methods and listed TCR primers produced the bulk TCR libraries. Via MiXCR, TCRdb re-called the PCR reads, giving one row per CDR3 protein. The sample gives about 330,000 distinct CDR3 sequences, about a quarter of which show up once; about 0.73% is in the top ten. This CDR3 comprises 14 residues. Germline CDR1 is SNHLY and CDR2 is FYNNEI. J is TRBJ2-3 and V is TRBV2; D is perhaps TRBD2 (6 bases). Sample: naive CD8+ T cells from blood, with Jurkat cell RNA spiked in. Subset meaning: FACS-sorted CD8+CD4-CCR7+CD45RA+ naive T cells. This receptor was taken from a human donor in good health. Some libraries in this study had Jurkat cell RNA spiked in. CDR3 in DNA: TGTGCCAGCAAGCTGGGACTTTACACAGATACGCGGTATTTT. The encoded protein is CASKLGLYTDTRYF.